This is a list of T cell receptor beta chains from one sample in a study of cytomegalovirus exposure and HLA in healthy donors. Produced via immunoSEQ multiplex PCR; TCRdb's table is partial and in-frame only. The sample holds 80,000 to 95,000 clones, 60% to 70% seen once. Sequencing input: PBMCs. These receptors all come from a woman between 25 and 40 years old in good health and CMV-seronegative. Each CDR3 is given with its conserved first and last residue. D genes are given only for firm matches. Not all rows give a size; the values are once, few, many and, for expanded clones, a class.

>12|.|TRBV29-1|TRBJ1-5|few
TGCAGCACCTCCGGGACACAACAGCCCCAGCATTTT
CSTSGTQQPQHF
>15|.|TRBV9|TRBJ1-2|.
TGTGCCAGCAGCGCCCACCTGAAACTTAACTATGGCTACACCTTC
CASSAHLKLNYGYTF
>15|TRBD2|TRBV18|TRBJ2-7|few
TGTGCCAGCTCACCACTTACGGGAGGAACGTACGAGCAGTACTTC
CASSPLTGGTYEQYF
>17|TRBD2|TRBV28|TRBJ2-5|few
TGTGCCAGCAGTTTATCGGGTAGCGGGGGGGTTCAAGAGACCCAGTACTTC
CASSLSGSGGVQETQYF
>15|TRBD1|TRBV6-5|TRBJ1-6|.
TGTGCCAGCAGTTACTCGGGACAGGGTAATTCACCCCTCCACTTT
CASSYSGQGNSPLHF
>13|.|TRBV14|TRBJ1-1|.
TGTGCCAGCAGCCGGATATCCAGGACTGAAGCTTTCTTT
CASSRISRTEAFF
>15|TRBD1|TRBV4-1|TRBJ2-1|.
TGCGCCAGCAGCAGTGACAGGGCCTCCTACAATGAGCAGTTCTTC
CASSSDRASYNEQFF
>11|.|TRBV6-5|TRBJ2-7|.
TGTGCCAGCAGTTACGGGGGCCAACAGTACTTC
CASSYGGQQYF
>15|TRBD2|TRBV10-3|TRBJ2-1|.
TGTGCCATCACTGGACTAGCGGGGGGTGGCAATGAGCAGTTCTTC
CAITGLAGGGNEQFF
>19|TRBD1|TRBV7-6|TRBJ2-6|.
TGTGCCAGCAGCTTAGGGGACAGCGCTTTGGCGTCTGGGGCCAACGTCCTGACTTTC
CASSLGDSALASGANVLTF
>14|TRBD1|TRBV27|TRBJ2-7|.
TGTGCCAGCAGTAGACAGGGTCCCCCCTACGAGCAGTACTTC
CASSRQGPPYEQYF
>14|TRBD2|TRBV5-1|TRBJ2-3|.
TGCGCCAGCACGACAGCGGGAGGCACAGATACGCAGTATTTT
CASTTAGGTDTQYF